One and the same sample provided the 16 T cell receptor beta chains below, sequenced in a study of OX40 agonist ivuxolimab in advanced cancers. Sequencing was performed with immunoSEQ multiplex PCR; in TCRdb, only in-frame clones are kept and a portion is missing. In the table there are 90,000 to 100,000 clones, roughly nine tenths of which are singletons. The material was CD4+ or CD8+ T cells sorted from blood, obtained in a trial of the OX40 agonist ivuxolimab. The receptors were gathered from an adult with an advanced solid tumor such as melanoma, head and neck, liver or kidney cancer.

The V call is TRBV4-3, the J call TRBJ1-2; TRBD1 matches at 7 bases. The CDR3 is made up of 15 amino acids. J was trimmed by 3 bases and V by 0 bases; bases with no gene match: 4. Germline V lookup: CDR1 LGHNA, CDR2 YSLEER. Here the CDR3 reads CASSQDNRGDYGYTF. The CDR3 DNA reads as TGCGCCAGCAGCCAAGATAACAGGGGAGACTATGGCTACACCTTC.

A single count supports this clone. V usage is TRBV7-9 and J usage is TRBJ1-1; D not resolved. V lost 2 bases and J lost 2, with 3 bases in between. CDR1 is SEHNR and CDR2 is FQNEAQ in the germline V gene (reference sequence). CDR3 length: 12 residues. CDR3 DNA sequence: TGTGCCAGCAGCTTAACCAACACTGAAGCTTTCTTT. This sequence encodes CASSLTNTEAFF.

This clone was detected only a few times. The rearrangement joins TRBV10-3 to TRBJ1-2, with D hard to call. CDR1 ENHRY and CDR2 SYGVKD come from the germline V gene. The CDR3 sequence is 14 residues long. With 8 bases removed from V and 0 bases from J, the gap between germline ends came to 13 bases. CDR3 in DNA: TGTGCCATCCTCGGAGGGCAGGCTAACTATGGCTACACCTTC. Amino acids: CAILGGQANYGYTF.

V and J are TRBV7-9 and TRBJ1-1; 7 nucleotides match TRBD1. Germline V gene data show CDR1 as SEHNR and CDR2 as FQNEAQ (reference sequence). V gave up 0 bases and J gave up 0 bases; unmatched junction bases: 4. The CDR3 is 16 amino acids. The CDR3 is CASSLALGGVNTEAFF. CDR3 sequence (DNA): TGTGCCAGCAGCTTAGCCCTAGGGGGCGTGAACACTGAAGCTTTCTTT. The full variable domain, rest sourced from reference TRBV7-9 and TRBJ1-1, is DTGVSQNPRHKITKRGQNVTFRCDPISEHNRLYWYRQTLGQGPEFLTYFQNEAQLEKSRLLSDRFSAERPKGSFSTLEIQRTEQGDSAMYLCASSLALGGVNTEAFFGQGTRLTVV.

CDR3 DNA: TGTGCCAGCAAGTGGACAGGAAGCTACGAGCAGTACTTC. It is translated as CASKWTGSYEQYF. The chain employs TRBV28 and TRBJ2-7; 7 bases fit TRBD1. The CDR3 consists of 13 residues. Trimming removed 7 bases from V and 3 bases from J; junction bases left unmatched: 6. The V gene's germline CDR1 is MDHEN and CDR2 SYDVKM.

In its sample, this clone was seen once. This chain uses TRBV27 with TRBJ1-2, with D tentatively TRBD1 (5 bases). The germline V and J ends were trimmed by 2 bases and 8 bases, with 27 bases remaining between them. The CDR3 is 18 amino acids. Germline-derived CDR1 and CDR2 are MNHEY and SMNVEV (reference sequence). The CDR3 loop reads CASSLKGQARTTSLGYTF. CDR3 sequence (DNA): TGTGCCAGCAGTTTAAAGGGGCAGGCTCGTACAACAAGTCTCGGCTACACCTTC.

The chain carries TRBV6-5 and TRBJ2-5; D is uncertain. Germline lookup yields CDR1 MNHEY and CDR2 SVGAGI. V was cut by 6 bases and J by 4 bases, with 6 bases left in between. This CDR3 has 11 residues. CDR3 bases: TGTGCCAGCAGAGTAAGAGAGACCCAGTACTTC. Protein sequence: CASRVRETQYF.

This chain joins TRBV7-4 and TRBJ2-2, with D uncertain. The CDR3 consists of 10 residues. CDR1 is SGHVT and CDR2 is SQSDAQ in the germline V gene. Trimming took off 5 bases at V and 8 bases at J, with 3 bases between the two ends. Here the CDR3 DNA reads TGTGCCAGCAGCCAGGGGGAGCTGTTTTTT. Its protein product is CASSQGELFF.

The rearrangement links TRBV4-1 to TRBJ2-1; 9 bases map to TRBD2. Trimming removed 1 base from V and 7 bases from J; junction bases left unmatched: 8. Germline loops: CDR1 MGHRA, CDR2 YSYEKL. The CDR3 runs 16 residues. This chain's CDR3 is CASSQVLAGTVNEQFF. CDR3 DNA sequence: TGCGCCAGCAGCCAAGTGCTAGCGGGAACGGTAAATGAGCAGTTCTTC.

This chain joins TRBV10-3 and TRBJ2-3, with D perhaps assigned TRBD1 or TRBD2 (5 bases each). This CDR3 comprises 17 residues. Germline V gene sequence: CDR1 ENHRY, CDR2 SYGVKD. Trimming stripped 0 bases from V and 0 bases from J, with 13 bases between. The CDR3 bases are TGTGCCATCAGTGAGTCTGGGACCCCCCTTAGCACAGATACGCAGTATTTT. Its protein product is CAISESGTPLSTDTQYF.

V usage is TRBV6-5 and J usage is TRBJ1-6, with TRBD1 as a possible D gene (6 bases). The CDR3 length is 14 residues. V shed 2 bases and J shed 6 bases, with 8 bases lying between them. The germline V gene encodes CDR1 MNHEY and CDR2 SVGAGI. This CDR3 is CASSYVDSNSPLHF. The CDR3 DNA reads as TGTGCCAGCAGTTACGTGGACAGTAATTCACCCCTCCACTTT.

The chain links TRBV19 to TRBJ2-7; no clear D gene. V lost 4 bases and J lost 2, with 9 bases in between. This CDR3 has 13 residues. Germline loops: CDR1 LNHDA, CDR2 SQIVND (reference sequence). Here the CDR3 reads CASSTNVAYEQYF. CDR3 DNA sequence: TGTGCCAGTAGTACAAACGTAGCCTACGAGCAGTACTTC.

J is TRBJ2-7 and V is TRBV6-1; the match to TRBD2 covers 14 bases. This CDR3 has 16 amino acids. J was trimmed by 2 bases and V by 3 bases; bases with no gene match: 3. Germline loops: CDR1 MNHNS, CDR2 SASEGT. The DNA of the CDR3 is TGTGCCAGCAGTGACGGGACTAGCGGGAGTCCCTACGAGCAGTACTTC. It yields the protein CASSDGTSGSPYEQYF.

The gene calls are TRBV7-8 and TRBJ2-7, with 15 bases aligning to TRBD2. The CDR3 consists of 17 residues. The ends lost 5 bases at V and 2 bases at J; junction bases unmatched: 7. CDR1 and CDR2 from the germline V gene are SGHVS and FQNEAQ. CDR3 sequence reads: CASSKWTSGRGTYEQYF. The CDR3 DNA follows: TGTGCCAGCAGCAAATGGACTAGCGGGAGGGGCACCTACGAGCAGTACTTC.

This clone appeared once. V and J are TRBV5-1 and TRBJ2-1; D gene uncertain. Trimming cost V 0 bases and J 15 bases, with 16 bases left between them. Germline V gene data show CDR1 as SGHRS and CDR2 as YFSETQ. This CDR3 contains 13 residues. As DNA, the CDR3 is TGCGCCAGCAGCTTGGCAGGAATGGGTAAAACGTTCTTC. Its translation: CASSLAGMGKTFF.

The chain couples TRBV5-1 to TRBJ2-3, with 8 bases fitting TRBD2. Germline assignment: CDR1 SGHRS and CDR2 YFSETQ. This CDR3 spans 15 amino acids. V dropped 5 bases and J dropped 4; count of bases not matched to a gene: 9. The CDR3 DNA sequence: TGCGCCAGCAGGAGGGCGCGGGAGGCCCCAGATACGCAGTATTTT. Residues: CASRRAREAPDTQYF.